Presented here are 21 T cell receptor beta chains from one specimen sequenced in a study of CD8+CD57+ T cells in acquired aplastic anemia. Those patients picked for sequencing had displayed CD8+CD57+ cell expansion on flow cytometry. CDR3 and TCR beta VDJ profiling relied on a genomic DNA template. TCRdb passed the reads through MiXCR, listing each CDR3 protein once. The sample has around 430,000 distinct CDR3 sequences, around 33% seen once. Material: sorted CD4+, CD8+, or CD8+CD57+ T cells (not recorded which) from PBMCs. The source is a human donor with aplastic anemia.

This clonotype was recorded many times. The chain has TRBV4-1 and TRBJ2-6; no reliable D call. Germline CDR1 reads MGHRA; CDR2 reads YSYEKL. The CDR3 is made up of 16 amino acids. V shed 4 bases and J shed 0 bases, with 10 bases lying between them. CDR3 nucleotide sequence: TGCGCCAGCAGCCTCGAACCTCCCTCTGGGGCCAACGTCCTGACTTTC. This codes for CASSLEPPSGANVLTF.

This clonotype was detected only a few times. The V gene is TRBV29-1, the J gene TRBJ1-2; D not certain. CDR3 length equals 13 residues. V was cut by 1 base and J by 1 base, with 7 bases left in between. The germline CDR1 and CDR2 sequences are SQVTM and ANQGSEA. The CDR3 reads CSVEAQVNYGYTF. CDR3 DNA sequence: TGCAGCGTTGAAGCCCAGGTTAACTATGGCTACACCTTC.

This clonotype appeared many times. The chain recombines TRBV6-1 with TRBJ1-6; D is unresolved. Germline CDR1 reads MNHNS; CDR2 reads SASEGT. V was clipped by 2 bases and J by 12 bases, with 17 bases between them. The CDR3 covers 15 residues. The CDR3 region has the DNA TGTGCCAGCAGTGAACAAGGAACGGCGCTGGGACCCCTCCACTTT. Translation: CASSEQGTALGPLHF.

This clonotype was detected many times. The rearrangement links TRBV11-2 to TRBJ1-6; D not resolved. CDR1 is SGHAT and CDR2 is FQNNGV in the germline V gene. This CDR3 is 16 amino acids long. The germline V and J ends were trimmed by 3 bases and 2 bases, with 11 bases remaining between them. This CDR3 reads CASSFPRLTYNSPLHF. The DNA for the CDR3 is TGTGCCAGCAGCTTCCCCAGGCTGACCTATAATTCACCCCTCCACTTT.

This clonotype was recorded a few times. The chain couples TRBV6-1 to TRBJ1-1; the D gene is possibly TRBD1 (5 bases). Germline V gives CDR1 MNHNS, CDR2 SASEGT. The CDR3 spans 14 residues. With 4 bases removed from V and 0 bases from J, the gap between germline ends came to 9 bases. DNA for the CDR3: TGTGCCAGCAGTGTTACGACAGTGAACACTGAAGCTTTCTTT. It is translated as CASSVTTVNTEAFF.

J is TRBJ1-6 and V is TRBV6-1, with D unresolved. This CDR3 comprises 14 residues. Trimming pared 0 bases from V and 7 bases from J, leaving 7 bases between. Per the germline V gene, CDR1 is MNHNS and CDR2 is SASEGT. CDR3 coding DNA: TGTGCCAGCAGTGAAGCAATCGGAAATTCACCCCTCCACTTT. This gives the protein CASSEAIGNSPLHF.

The genes are TRBV28 and TRBJ2-7; TRBD1 matches 11 bases. The germline V gene has CDR1 MDHEN and CDR2 SYDVKM. V gave up 6 bases and J gave up 5 bases; unmatched junction bases: 9. This CDR3 has 15 amino acids. DNA for the CDR3: TGTGCCAGCAGGCCCATACGGACAGGGGGCAACGAGCAGTACTTC. As protein: CASRPIRTGGNEQYF.

At least ten counts were recorded for this clonotype. V gene TRBV9 combines with J gene TRBJ1-2, with D tentatively TRBD1 (6 bases). The germline gives CDR1 SGDLS, CDR2 YYNGEE. This CDR3 has 14 residues. The V and J ends lost 7 bases and 4 bases respectively, with 17 bases between them. CDR3 protein: CASVAGLGAYGYTF. The DNA of the CDR3 is TGTGCCAGCGTAGCGGGCCTGGGGGCCTATGGCTACACCTTC.

As for this clonotype: A much larger clone lies a single base off, so this may be a read error. V and J are TRBV2 and TRBJ1-3; D gene ambiguous. Germline CDR1 SNHLY, CDR2 FYNNEI. Trimming removed 4 bases at V and 0 bases at J, with 10 bases between. CDR3 size: 15 residues. CDR3 protein: CASSGVRFSGNTIYF. The CDR3 DNA reads as TGTGCCAGCAGTGGAGTCCGGTTCTCTGGAAACACCATATATTTT.

This chain links TRBV2 with TRBJ2-7; possible D gene TRBD1, 6 bases. From germline, CDR1 is SNHLY and CDR2 FYNNEI. The length of the CDR3 is 12 residues. V was pared by 4 bases and J by 9 bases, with 13 bases between. In DNA form, the CDR3 reads TGTGCCAGCAGTGTGATAGGGGGAGTGCAGTACGTC. This gives the protein CASSVIGGVQYV.

The rearrangement joins TRBV6-5 to TRBJ2-5, with 9 bases fitting TRBD2. The CDR3 consists of 15 residues. Unmatched junction bases numbered 4, after V lost 0 bases and J lost 5 bases. In germline, CDR1 is MNHEY, CDR2 SVGAGI. CDR3 nucleotide sequence: TGTGCCAGCAGTTACTCCCTAGCGGGAATCGAGACCCAGTACTTC. Residues: CASSYSLAGIETQYF.

This clonotype has ten or more counts. The CDR3 is CATWDRRNTIYF. The CDR3, as DNA: TGTGCCACCTGGGACAGGCGAAACACCATATATTTT. The gene calls are TRBV6-1 and TRBJ1-3; 8 bases fit TRBD1. V trimming: 10 bases; J trimming: 5 bases; junction bases outside the gene matches: 4. The CDR3 runs 12 residues. Germline CDR1 and CDR2: MNHNS and SASEGT.

V usage is TRBV10-3 and J usage is TRBJ1-2; possibly TRBD1 for D (5 bases). The CDR3 consists of 14 residues. Trimming took off 2 bases at V and 6 bases at J, with 13 bases between the two ends. Per the germline V gene, CDR1 is ENHRY and CDR2 is SYGVKD. The CDR3 DNA reads TGTGCCATCAGTGAGAATCTGGGGGTCGATGGCTACACCTTC. Translated: CAISENLGVDGYTF.

The V gene is TRBV4-1, the J gene TRBJ1-1, with D hard to call. Germline loops: CDR1 MGHRA, CDR2 YSYEKL. The V end lost 4 bases, the J end lost 1 base, and 13 bases lay between the germline ends. The CDR3 loop spans 15 amino acids. CDR3 in amino acids: CASSRPDGSNTEAFF. DNA of the CDR3: TGCGCCAGCAGCCGACCGGACGGCTCGAACACTGAAGCTTTCTTT.

This clonotype was counted many times. DNA for the CDR3: TGCGCCAGCAGCGACCCCGACAGGGTCGGGTACGAGCAGTACTTC. It is translated as CASSDPDRVGYEQYF. The chain has TRBV5-1 and TRBJ2-7, with 7 bases fitting TRBD1. The CDR3 extends over 15 amino acids. Germline loops: CDR1 SGHRS, CDR2 YFSETQ. The V and J ends lost 4 bases and 4 bases, in that order; junction bases with no gene match: 11.

This clonotype has ten or more counts. The chain uses TRBV7-3 and TRBJ2-5; D might be TRBD2 (5 bases). Germline CDR1 and CDR2: SGHTA and FQGTGA. This CDR3 contains 13 residues. Trimming cost V 5 bases and J 1 base, with 8 bases left between them. CDR3 DNA: TGTGCCAGCAGCCGGGGAAGCCAAGAGACCCAGTACTTC. Protein sequence: CASSRGSQETQYF.

DNA of the CDR3: TGCGCCAGCAGCCAAGATCTTGTGGGCAGGGGACTAGAGGGCTACACCTTC. Translated, it gives CASSQDLVGRGLEGYTF. V and J are TRBV4-3 and TRBJ1-2, with D tentatively TRBD1 (6 bases). Trimming cost V 0 bases and J 8 bases, with 22 bases left between them. Germline V gene lookup returns CDR1 LGHNA and CDR2 YSLEER. CDR3 size: 17 residues.

This clonotype was counted many times. The rearrangement joins TRBV7-8 to TRBJ2-3, with D hard to call. The CDR3 is made up of 14 amino acids. In germline, CDR1 is SGHVS, CDR2 FQNEAQ. V lost 6 bases and J lost 4, with 14 bases in between. CDR3 residues: CASRPSPDADTQYF. For the CDR3, the DNA is TGTGCCAGCAGACCCAGCCCGGATGCAGATACGCAGTATTTT.

In this sample, this clonotype turned up many times. The chain links TRBV7-9 to TRBJ2-1; no clear D. Germline V CDR1 and CDR2: SEHNR, FQNEAQ (reference sequence). CDR3 length: 12 amino acids. V lost 6 bases and J lost 1, with 4 bases in between. For the CDR3, the DNA is TGTGCCAGCAGTTGGTCCTACAATGAGCAGTTCTTC. Protein sequence: CASSWSYNEQFF.

Notes on this clonotype: This may stem from a read error, because a much larger clone lies one nucleotide away. The J gene is TRBJ1-3, the V gene TRBV7-9; unclear D gene. The length of the CDR3 is 12 residues. The germline V gene has CDR1 SEHNR and CDR2 FQNEAQ (reference sequence). CDR3 sequence (DNA): TGTGCCAGCAGTTTCCTTGGAAGCACCATATATTTT. This codes for CASSFLGSTIYF.

The chain uses TRBV6-5 and TRBJ2-7; D is possibly TRBD2 (5 bases). This CDR3 region has 15 residues. Per the germline V gene, CDR1 is MNHEY and CDR2 is SVGAGI. V was trimmed by 2 bases and J by 2 bases, leaving 13 bases between them. In DNA, the CDR3 is TGTGCCAGCAGTTACGTCTTTGGGAGCACCTACGAGCAGTACTTC. Amino acid sequence: CASSYVFGSTYEQYF.